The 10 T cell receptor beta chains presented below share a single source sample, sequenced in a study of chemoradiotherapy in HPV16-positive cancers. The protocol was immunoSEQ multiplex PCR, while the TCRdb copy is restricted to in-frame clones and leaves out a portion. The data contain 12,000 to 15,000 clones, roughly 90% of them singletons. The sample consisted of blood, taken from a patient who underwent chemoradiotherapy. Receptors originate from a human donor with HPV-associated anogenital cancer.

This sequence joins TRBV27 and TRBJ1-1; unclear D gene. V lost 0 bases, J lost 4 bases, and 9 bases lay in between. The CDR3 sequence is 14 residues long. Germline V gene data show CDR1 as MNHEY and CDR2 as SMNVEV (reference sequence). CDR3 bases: TGTGCCAGCAGTTTATCTCACAGAGGCACTGAAGCTTTCTTT. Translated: CASSLSHRGTEAFF.

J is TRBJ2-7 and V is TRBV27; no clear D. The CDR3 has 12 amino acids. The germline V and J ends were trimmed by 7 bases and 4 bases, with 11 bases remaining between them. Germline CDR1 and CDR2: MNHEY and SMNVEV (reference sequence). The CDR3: CASNPPGYEQYF. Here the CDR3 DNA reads TGTGCCAGCAATCCCCCTGGGTACGAGCAGTACTTC.

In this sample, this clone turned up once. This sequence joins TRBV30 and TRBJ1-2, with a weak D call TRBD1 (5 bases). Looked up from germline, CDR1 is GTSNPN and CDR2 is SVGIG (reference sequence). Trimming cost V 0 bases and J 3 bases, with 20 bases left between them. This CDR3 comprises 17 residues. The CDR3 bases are TGTGCCTGGAGTGTACCACTAAGGATGCGGGGCCACTATGGCTACACCTTC. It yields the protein CAWSVPLRMRGHYGYTF.

CDR3 amino acids: CASSFPSGPSAYEQYF. Here the CDR3 DNA reads TGTGCCAGCAGCTTCCCGTCCGGGCCTAGCGCCTACGAGCAGTACTTC. V is TRBV7-2 and J is TRBJ2-7, with D possibly matching TRBD2 (6 bases). This CDR3 is 16 amino acids long. Germline values: CDR1 SGHTA, CDR2 FQGNSA. The ends were cut back, 3 bases at V and 2 bases at J, with 17 bases in the middle.

This chain's CDR3 is CASRYQGWGTEAFF. Here the CDR3 DNA reads TGTGCCAGCAGATACCAGGGTTGGGGAACTGAAGCTTTCTTT. The J gene is TRBJ1-1, the V gene TRBV27; perhaps TRBD1 as D (5 bases). The ends were cut back, 6 bases at V and 5 bases at J, with 16 bases in the middle. CDR1 is MNHEY and CDR2 is SMNVEV in the germline V gene (reference sequence). The CDR3 has 14 amino acids.

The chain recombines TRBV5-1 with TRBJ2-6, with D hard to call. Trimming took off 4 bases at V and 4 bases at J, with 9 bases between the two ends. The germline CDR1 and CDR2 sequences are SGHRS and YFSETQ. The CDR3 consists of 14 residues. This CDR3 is CASSGGRGANVLTF. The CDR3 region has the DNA TGCGCCAGCAGCGGTGGGCGGGGGGCCAACGTCCTGACTTTC.

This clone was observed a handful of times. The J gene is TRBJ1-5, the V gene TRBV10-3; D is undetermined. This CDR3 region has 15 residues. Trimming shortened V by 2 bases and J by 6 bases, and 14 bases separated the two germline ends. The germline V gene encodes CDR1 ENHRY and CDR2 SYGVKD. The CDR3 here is CAISERKGVSQPQHF. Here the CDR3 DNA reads TGTGCCATCAGTGAGAGGAAGGGAGTGAGTCAGCCCCAGCATTTT.

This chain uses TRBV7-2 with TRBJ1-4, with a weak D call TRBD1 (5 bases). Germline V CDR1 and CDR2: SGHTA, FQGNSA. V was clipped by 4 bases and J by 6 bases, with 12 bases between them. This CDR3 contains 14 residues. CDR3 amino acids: CASSSPRGDEKLFF. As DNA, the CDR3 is TGTGCCAGCAGCTCGCCGAGGGGAGATGAAAAACTGTTTTTT.

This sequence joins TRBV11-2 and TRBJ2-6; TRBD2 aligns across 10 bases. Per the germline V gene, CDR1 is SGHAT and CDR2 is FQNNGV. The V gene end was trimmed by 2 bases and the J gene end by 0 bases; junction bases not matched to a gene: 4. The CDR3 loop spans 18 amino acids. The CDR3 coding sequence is TGTGCCAGCAGCTTACGCACTAGCGGGACCTCTGGGGCCAACGTCCTGACTTTC. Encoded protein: CASSLRTSGTSGANVLTF.

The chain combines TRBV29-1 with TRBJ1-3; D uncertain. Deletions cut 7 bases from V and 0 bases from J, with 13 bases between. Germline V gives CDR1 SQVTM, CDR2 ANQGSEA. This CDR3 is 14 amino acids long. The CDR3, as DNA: TGCAGCGCATCGGACCCGAGCTCTGGAAACACCATATATTTT. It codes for CSASDPSSGNTIYF.